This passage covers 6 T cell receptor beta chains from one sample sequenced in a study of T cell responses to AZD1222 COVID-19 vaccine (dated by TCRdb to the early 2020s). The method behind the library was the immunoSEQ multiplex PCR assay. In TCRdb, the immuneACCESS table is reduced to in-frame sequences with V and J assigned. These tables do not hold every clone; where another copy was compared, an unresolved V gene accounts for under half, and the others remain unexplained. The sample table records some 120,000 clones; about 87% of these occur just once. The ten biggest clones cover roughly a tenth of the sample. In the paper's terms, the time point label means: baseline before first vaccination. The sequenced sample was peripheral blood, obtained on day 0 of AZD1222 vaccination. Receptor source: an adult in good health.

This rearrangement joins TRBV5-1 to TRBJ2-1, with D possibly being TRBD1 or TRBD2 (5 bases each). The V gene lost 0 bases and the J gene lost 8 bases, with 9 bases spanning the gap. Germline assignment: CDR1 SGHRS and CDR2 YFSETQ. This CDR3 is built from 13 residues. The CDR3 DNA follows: TGCGCCAGCAGCTTGGCCAGGGACGATGAGCAGTTCTTC. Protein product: CASSLARDDEQFF.

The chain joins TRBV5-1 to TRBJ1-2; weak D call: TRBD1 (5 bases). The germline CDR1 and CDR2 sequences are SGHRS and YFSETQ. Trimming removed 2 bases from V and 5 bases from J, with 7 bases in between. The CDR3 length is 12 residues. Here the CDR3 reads CASSFSGYGYTF. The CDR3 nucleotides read TGCGCCAGCAGCTTCTCAGGGTATGGCTACACCTTC.

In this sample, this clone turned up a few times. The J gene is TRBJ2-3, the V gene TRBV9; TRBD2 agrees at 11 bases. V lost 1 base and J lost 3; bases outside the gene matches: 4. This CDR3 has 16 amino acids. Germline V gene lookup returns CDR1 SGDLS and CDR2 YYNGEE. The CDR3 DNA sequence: TGTGCCAGCAGCGTAATGGGACTAGCGGATACAGATACGCAGTATTTT. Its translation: CASSVMGLADTDTQYF.

The CDR3 bases are TGTGCCAGCAGTTACTCTGATAGGGCCAATCGCTACGAGCAGTACTTC. It yields the protein CASSYSDRANRYEQYF. The J gene is TRBJ2-7, the V gene TRBV6-2 or TRBV6-3, with D unresolved. This CDR3 is built from 16 residues. CDR1 and CDR2 from the germline V gene are MNHEY and SVGEGT. V was shortened by 0 bases and J by 3 bases, with 15 bases between the two germline ends.

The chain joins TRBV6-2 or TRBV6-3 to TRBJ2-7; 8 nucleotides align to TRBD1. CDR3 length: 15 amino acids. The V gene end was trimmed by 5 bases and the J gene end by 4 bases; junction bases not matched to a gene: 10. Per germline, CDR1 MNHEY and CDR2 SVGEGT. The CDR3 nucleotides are TGTGCCAGCAGTACCCCCCGGACAGGGAATTACGAGCAGTACTTC. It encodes CASSTPRTGNYEQYF.

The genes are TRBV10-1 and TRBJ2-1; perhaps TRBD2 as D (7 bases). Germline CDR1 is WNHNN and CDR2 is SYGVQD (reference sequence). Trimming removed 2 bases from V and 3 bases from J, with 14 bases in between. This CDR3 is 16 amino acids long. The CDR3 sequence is CASSEVRGGNYNEQFF. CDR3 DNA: TGCGCCAGCAGTGAGGTTAGGGGGGGGAACTACAATGAGCAGTTCTTC.